This T cell receptor (beta chain) was identified during a study of T cell responses to AZD1222 COVID-19 vaccine. The study, taken as a whole, reports: It should be noted that donors were predominantly white British and more often female, and clonal diversity was possibly underestimated. Only a handful of people who got AZD1222 tested seropositive at baseline. It was only after the peak T cell response that any repertoires were sampled.

J lost 1 base, V lost 6 bases, and 3 bases had no gene match. CDR1 and CDR2 from the germline V gene are LNHDA and SQIVND (reference sequence). The length of the CDR3 is 14 residues. This table comes from immunoSEQ multiplex PCR, and its TCRdb copy is limited to in-frame clones, with some not included. The table lists about 140,000 clones, about 91% of them singletons. Points on this clone: Its antigen is as yet unknown.

The receptor was derived from an adult who received the AZD1222 COVID-19 vaccine. The chain employs TRBV19 and TRBJ2-3; 8 bases are shared with TRBD1. The sample here was peripheral blood, taken 28 days after the second AZD1222 dose. This CDR3 is CASSADRGTDTQYF. For the CDR3, the DNA is TGTGCCAGTAGCGCGGACAGGGGCACAGATACGCAGTATTTT.